This TCR beta chain was documented in a study of control samples from healthy donors and cancer patients. Trimming cost V 7 bases and J 4 bases, with 9 bases left between them. This CDR3 has 12 amino acids. Using immunoSEQ multiplex PCR, the repertoire was profiled, and TCRdb retains in-frame clones only, with some absent. The table shows roughly 170,000 clones, with around 90% occurring only once. Material: blood. This chain uses TRBV12-3 or TRBV12-4 with TRBJ2-3, with D unclear. The TCR originated in a woman younger than 45 in good health. In nucleotides, the CDR3 is TGTGCCAGCAACCGCCCCGCAGATACGCAGTATTTT. It is translated as CASNRPADTQYF.